The clone carrying this T cell receptor beta chain has a handful of counts. Antigen specificity is unknown. This specimen comes from a study of T cells after yellow fever vaccination. Study-wide context: The fractions with low cell numbers were processed using SMART-Seq v4 Ultra Low Input.

Study-wide points: After the booster, roughly 96% of CD4 and 75% to 90% of CD8 primary-response clones were re-detected.

It was through 5'RACE template switching that TCR cDNA was made, with a universal primer site and UMIs added. MiXCR, applied by TCRdb to the 5' RACE reads, yields one record per CDR3 protein. The data show 200,000 to 250,000 distinct CDR3 sequences, approximately 3.3% seen once. The V gene's germline CDR1 is SGHRS and CDR2 YFSETQ. V lost 5 bases and J lost 2, with 10 bases in between. CDR3 length equals 13 residues. The TCR was taken from a man aged 18-30 years who received the YFV17D yellow fever vaccine. The sample here was CD4+ T cells sorted from PBMCs, taken 10 days after the yellow fever booster vaccination. The V gene is TRBV5-1, the J gene TRBJ1-1; maybe TRBD1 (5 bases). CDR3 in DNA: TGCGCCAGCAGATCCGACAGCAACACTGAAGCTTTCTTT. This translates into CASRSDSNTEAFF.